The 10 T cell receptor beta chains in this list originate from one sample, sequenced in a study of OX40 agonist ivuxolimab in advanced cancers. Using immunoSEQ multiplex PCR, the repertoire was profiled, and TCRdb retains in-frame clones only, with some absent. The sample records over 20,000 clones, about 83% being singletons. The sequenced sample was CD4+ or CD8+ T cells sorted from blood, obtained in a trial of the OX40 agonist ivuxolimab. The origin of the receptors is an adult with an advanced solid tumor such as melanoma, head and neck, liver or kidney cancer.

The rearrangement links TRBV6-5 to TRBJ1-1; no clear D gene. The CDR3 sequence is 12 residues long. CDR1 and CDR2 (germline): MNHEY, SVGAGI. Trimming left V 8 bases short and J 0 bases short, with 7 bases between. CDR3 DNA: TGTGCCAGCGTGGCGGTGAACACTGAAGCTTTCTTT. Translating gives CASVAVNTEAFF.

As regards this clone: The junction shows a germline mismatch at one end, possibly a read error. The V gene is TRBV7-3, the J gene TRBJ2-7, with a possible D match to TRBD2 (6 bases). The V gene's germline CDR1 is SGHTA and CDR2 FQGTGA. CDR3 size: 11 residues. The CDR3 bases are TGTGCCAGCAGCTCGGGACTCGTACCGGAATTC. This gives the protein CASSSGLVPEF.

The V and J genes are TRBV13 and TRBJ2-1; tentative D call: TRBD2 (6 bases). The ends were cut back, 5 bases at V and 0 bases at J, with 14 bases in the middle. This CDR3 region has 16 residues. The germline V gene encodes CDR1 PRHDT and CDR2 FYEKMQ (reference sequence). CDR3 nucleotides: TGTGCCAGCAGCCCTAGGAGGGTGGGCTCCTACAATGAGCAGTTCTTC. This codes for CASSPRRVGSYNEQFF.

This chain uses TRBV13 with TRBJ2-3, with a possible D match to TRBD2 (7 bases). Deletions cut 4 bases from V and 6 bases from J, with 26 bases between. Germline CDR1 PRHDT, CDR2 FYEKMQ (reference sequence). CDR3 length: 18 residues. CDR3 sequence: CASSSRIEVGGLRDTQYF. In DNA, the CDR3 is TGTGCCAGCAGCTCCAGAATAGAAGTGGGGGGGCTTCGGGATACGCAGTATTTT.

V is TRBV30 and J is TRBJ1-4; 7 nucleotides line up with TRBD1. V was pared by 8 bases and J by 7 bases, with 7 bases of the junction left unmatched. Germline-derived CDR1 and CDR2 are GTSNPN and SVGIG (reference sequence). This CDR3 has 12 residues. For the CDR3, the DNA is TGTGCCCTCCGGACAGGAGGTGAAAAACTGTTTTTT. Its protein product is CALRTGGEKLFF. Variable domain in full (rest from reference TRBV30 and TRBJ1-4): SQTIHQWPATLVQPVGSPLSLECTVEGTSNPNLYWYRQAAGRGLQLLFYSVGIGQISSEVPQNLSASRPQDRQFILSSKKLLLSDSGFYLCALRTGGEKLFFGSGTQLSVL.

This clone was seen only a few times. CDR3 in DNA: TGTGCCAGCAGTTACAGCACACCGACCTACGAGCAGTACTTC. Translation gives CASSYSTPTYEQYF. The rearrangement uses TRBV6-6 and TRBJ2-7, with D unresolved. The CDR3 has 14 residues. Per the germline V gene, CDR1 is MNHNY and CDR2 is SVGAGI (reference sequence). V lost 2 bases to trimming and J lost 2 bases, with 10 bases between them.

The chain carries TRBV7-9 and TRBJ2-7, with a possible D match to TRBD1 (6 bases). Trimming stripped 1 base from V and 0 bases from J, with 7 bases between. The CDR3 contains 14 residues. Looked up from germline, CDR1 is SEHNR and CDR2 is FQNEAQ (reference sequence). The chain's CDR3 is CASSLGQDSYEQYF. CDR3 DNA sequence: TGTGCCAGCAGCTTAGGACAGGACTCCTACGAGCAGTACTTC.

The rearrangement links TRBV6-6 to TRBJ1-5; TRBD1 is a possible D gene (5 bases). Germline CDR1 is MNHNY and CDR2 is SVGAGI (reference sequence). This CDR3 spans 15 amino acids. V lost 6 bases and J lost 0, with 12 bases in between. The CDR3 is CASRPGGGSNQPQHF. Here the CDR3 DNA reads TGTGCCAGCAGACCCGGGGGGGGTAGCAATCAGCCCCAGCATTTT.

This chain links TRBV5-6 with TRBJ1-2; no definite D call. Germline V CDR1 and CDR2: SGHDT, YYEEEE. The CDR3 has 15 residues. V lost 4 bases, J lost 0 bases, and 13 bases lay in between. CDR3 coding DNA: TGTGCCAGCAGCCGCCCAGAACCTCCTAACTATGGCTACACCTTC. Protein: CASSRPEPPNYGYTF.

CDR3 DNA: TGTGCCAGCAGTACCTCCGGGGGCACAGATACGCAGTATTTT. Translation: CASSTSGGTDTQYF. The rearrangement joins TRBV2 to TRBJ2-3; D is possibly TRBD2 (5 bases). Per the germline V gene, CDR1 is SNHLY and CDR2 is FYNNEI. The germline V and J ends were trimmed by 5 bases and 1 base, with 10 bases remaining between them. The CDR3 runs 14 residues.